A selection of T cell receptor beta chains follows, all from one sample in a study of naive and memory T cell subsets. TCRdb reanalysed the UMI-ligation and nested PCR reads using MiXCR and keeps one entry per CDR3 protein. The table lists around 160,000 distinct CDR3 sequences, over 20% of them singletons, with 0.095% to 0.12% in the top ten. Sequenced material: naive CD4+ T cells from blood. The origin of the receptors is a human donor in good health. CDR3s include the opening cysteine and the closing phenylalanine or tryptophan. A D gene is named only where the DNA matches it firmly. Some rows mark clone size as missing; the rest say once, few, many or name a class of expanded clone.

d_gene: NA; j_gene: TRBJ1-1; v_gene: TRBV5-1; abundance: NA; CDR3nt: TGCGCCAGCAGCTTGGAGGCCAGAGAGACTGAAGCTTTCTTT; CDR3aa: CASSLEARETEAFF
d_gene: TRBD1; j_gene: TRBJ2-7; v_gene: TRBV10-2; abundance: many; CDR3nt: TGCGCCAGCAGCCAGATGACAGGGTTCCCGCGAGAGCAGTACTTC; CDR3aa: CASSQMTGFPREQYF
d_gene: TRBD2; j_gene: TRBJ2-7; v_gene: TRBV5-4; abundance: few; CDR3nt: TGTGCCAGCAGCTTGGTCCTAGCGGGTGACTACGAGCAGTACTTC; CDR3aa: CASSLVLAGDYEQYF
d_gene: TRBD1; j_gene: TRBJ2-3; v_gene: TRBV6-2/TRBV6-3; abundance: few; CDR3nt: TGTGCCAGCAGAACTCTCGACAGGGAGACAGATACGCAGTATTTT; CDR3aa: CASRTLDRETDTQYF
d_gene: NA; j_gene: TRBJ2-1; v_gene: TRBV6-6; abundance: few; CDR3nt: TGTGCCAGCAGTTCGAGGTGGCGGGCTGAGCAGTTCTTC; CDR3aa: CASSSRWRAEQFF
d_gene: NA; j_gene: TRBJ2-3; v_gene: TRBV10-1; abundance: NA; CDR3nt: TGCGCCAGCAGTTTTCTCTCGGGGAGCACAGATACGCAGTATTTT; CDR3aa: CASSFLSGSTDTQYF
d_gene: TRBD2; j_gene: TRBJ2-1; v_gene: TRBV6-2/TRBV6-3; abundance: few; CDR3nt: TGTGCCAGCAGTTCCATAGCGGGAGGGCGTCGCAATGAGCAGTTCTTC; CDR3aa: CASSSIAGGRRNEQFF
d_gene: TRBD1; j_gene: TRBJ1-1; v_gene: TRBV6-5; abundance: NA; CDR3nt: TGTGCCAGCAGTTGGACAGGGGGCGAAGCTGAAGCTTTCTTT; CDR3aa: CASSWTGGEAEAFF
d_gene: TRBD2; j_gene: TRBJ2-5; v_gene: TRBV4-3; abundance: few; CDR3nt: TGCGCCAGCAGCCAAGACCCCAAGGGACTAGCGGGAGAGGCCGACCAAGAGACCCAGTACTTC; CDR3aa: CASSQDPKGLAGEADQETQYF
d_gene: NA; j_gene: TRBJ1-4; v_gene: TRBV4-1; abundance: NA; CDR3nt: TGCGCCAGCAGCGATTACCCAACTAATGAAAAACTGTTTTTT; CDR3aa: CASSDYPTNEKLFF
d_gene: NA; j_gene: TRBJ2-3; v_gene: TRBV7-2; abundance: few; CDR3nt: TGTGCCAGCAGCCCCCCAGGCCGAGATACGCAGTATTTT; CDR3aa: CASSPPGRDTQYF
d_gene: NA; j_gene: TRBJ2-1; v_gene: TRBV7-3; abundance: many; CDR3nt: TGTGCCAGCAGTCGGGACCAACGCAATGAGCAGTTCTTC; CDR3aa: CASSRDQRNEQFF
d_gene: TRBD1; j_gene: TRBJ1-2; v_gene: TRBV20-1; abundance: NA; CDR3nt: TGCAGTGCTATTGGGACAGGTTTAATCGGTGGCTACACCTTC; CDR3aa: CSAIGTGLIGGYTF
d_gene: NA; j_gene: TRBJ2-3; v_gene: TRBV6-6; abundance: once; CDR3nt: TGTGCCACCTTGACTAGTGGGGCAGATACGCAGTATTTT; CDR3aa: CATLTSGADTQYF
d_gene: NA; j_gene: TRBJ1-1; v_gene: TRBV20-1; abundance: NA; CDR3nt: TGCAGTGCTCGGGCGGTACAGGAGTTCACTGAAGCTTTCTTT; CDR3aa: CSARAVQEFTEAFF
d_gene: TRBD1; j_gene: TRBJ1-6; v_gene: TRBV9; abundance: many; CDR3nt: TGTGCCAGCCAGGAGGGGGCCGGATCACCCCTCCACTTT; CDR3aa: CASQEGAGSPLHF
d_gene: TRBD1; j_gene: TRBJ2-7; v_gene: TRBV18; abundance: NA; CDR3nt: TGTGCCAGCTCACCATGGCAGGGGGAAATGAACGAGCAGTACTTC; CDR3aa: CASSPWQGEMNEQYF
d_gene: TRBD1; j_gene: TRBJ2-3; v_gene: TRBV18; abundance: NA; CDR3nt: TGTGCCAGCTCACAAAGGGACAGGGTGAGCACAGATACGCAGTATTTT; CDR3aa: CASSQRDRVSTDTQYF
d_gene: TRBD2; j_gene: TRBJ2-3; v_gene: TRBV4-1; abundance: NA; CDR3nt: TGCGCCAGCAGCCAACCTCCTGGACTAGCGGGAGGCTTTTATGGCACAGATACGCAGTATTTT; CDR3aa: CASSQPPGLAGGFYGTDTQYF
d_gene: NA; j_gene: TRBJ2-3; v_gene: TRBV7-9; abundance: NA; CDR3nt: TGTGCCAGCAGCTCCTCCTTTAGCGGAAACACAGATACGCAGTATTTT; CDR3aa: CASSSSFSGNTDTQYF
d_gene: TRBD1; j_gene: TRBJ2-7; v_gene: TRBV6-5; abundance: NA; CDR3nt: TGTGCCAGCAGTTATGGGACAGGGCGCACCTACGAGCAGTACTTC; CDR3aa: CASSYGTGRTYEQYF
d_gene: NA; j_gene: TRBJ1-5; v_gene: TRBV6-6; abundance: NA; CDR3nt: TGTGCCAGCCTACAGGGCGGGAAAAGCAATCAGCCCCAGCATTTT; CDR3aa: CASLQGGKSNQPQHF
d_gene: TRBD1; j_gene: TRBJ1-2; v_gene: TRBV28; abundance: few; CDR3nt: TGTGCCAGCACCTGGGACAGGGGAAGAGCCTACACCTTC; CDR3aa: CASTWDRGRAYTF
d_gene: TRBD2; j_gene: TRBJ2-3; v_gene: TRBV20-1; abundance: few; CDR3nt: TGCAGTGCTAGTTCAAGCGGGGGAAGCACAGATACGCAGTATTTT; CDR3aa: CSASSSGGSTDTQYF
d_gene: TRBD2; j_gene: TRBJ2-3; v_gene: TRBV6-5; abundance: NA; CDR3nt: TGTGCCAGCAGTTACGATAGCGGGAGTGCAGATACGCAGTATTTT; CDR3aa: CASSYDSGSADTQYF
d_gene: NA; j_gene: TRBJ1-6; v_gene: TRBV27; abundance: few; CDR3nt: TGTGCCAGCCGCCACGGGGGACGGAATTCACCCCTCCACTTT; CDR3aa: CASRHGGRNSPLHF
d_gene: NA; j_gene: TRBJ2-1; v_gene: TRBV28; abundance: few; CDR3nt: TGTGCCAGCAGTTTATCGTCTACCTACAATGAGCAGTTCTTC; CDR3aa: CASSLSSTYNEQFF
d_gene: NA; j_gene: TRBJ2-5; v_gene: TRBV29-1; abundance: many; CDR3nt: TGCAGCGTTGAAAGAGGTGGTGAGACCCAGTACTTC; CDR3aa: CSVERGGETQYF
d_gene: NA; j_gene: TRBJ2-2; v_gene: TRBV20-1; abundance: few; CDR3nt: TGCAGTGCCACGACGGATACCGGGGAGCTGTTTTTT; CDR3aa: CSATTDTGELFF
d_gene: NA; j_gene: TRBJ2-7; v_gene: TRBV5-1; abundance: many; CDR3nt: TGCGCCACCGCTCTCCGGACGGGGCATGCCTACGAGCAGTACTTC; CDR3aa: CATALRTGHAYEQYF
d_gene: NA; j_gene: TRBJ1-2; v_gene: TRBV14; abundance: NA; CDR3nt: TGTGCCAGCAGCCAAGAGGTCCGGTCAGGTGGCTACACCTTC; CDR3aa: CASSQEVRSGGYTF
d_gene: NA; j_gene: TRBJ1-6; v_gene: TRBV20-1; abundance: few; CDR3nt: TGCAGTGCTAGAAGGAGAAGCTCCTATAATTCACCCCTCCACTTT; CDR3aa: CSARRRSSYNSPLHF
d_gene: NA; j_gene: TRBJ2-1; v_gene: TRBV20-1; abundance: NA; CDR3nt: TGCAGTGCTAGATTCTGGGTAGCCGGCCGTGATGAGCAGTTCTTC; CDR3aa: CSARFWVAGRDEQFF
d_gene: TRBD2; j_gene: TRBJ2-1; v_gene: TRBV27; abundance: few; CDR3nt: TGTGCCAGCAGGACTAGCGGGATTCTTGAGCAGTTCTTC; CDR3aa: CASRTSGILEQFF
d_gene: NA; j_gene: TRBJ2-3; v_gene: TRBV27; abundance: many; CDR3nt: TGTGCCAGCAGTTTATCCCTCGCCACAGATACGCAGTATTTT; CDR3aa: CASSLSLATDTQYF
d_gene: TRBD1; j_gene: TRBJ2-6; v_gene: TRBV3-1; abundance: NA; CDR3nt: TGTGCCAGCAGCTACAGACAGGGAGCCGGGGCCAACGTCCTGACTTTC; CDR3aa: CASSYRQGAGANVLTF
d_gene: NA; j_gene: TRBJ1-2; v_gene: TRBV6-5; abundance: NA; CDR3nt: TGTGCCAGCAGTCGTCCAGGGGAAGGCTACACCTTC; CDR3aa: CASSRPGEGYTF
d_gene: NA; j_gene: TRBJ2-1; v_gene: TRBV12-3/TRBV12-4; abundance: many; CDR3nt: TGTGCCAGCAGTTTACGGGGCGGATACAATGAGCAGTTCTTC; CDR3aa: CASSLRGGYNEQFF
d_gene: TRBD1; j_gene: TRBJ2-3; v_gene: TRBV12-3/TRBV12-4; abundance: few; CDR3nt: TGTGCCAGCAGTTTGTTTCGGGACAGGGTCCGATCCACAGATACGCAGTATTTT; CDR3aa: CASSLFRDRVRSTDTQYF
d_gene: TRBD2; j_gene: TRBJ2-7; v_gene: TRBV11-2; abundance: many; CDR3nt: TGTGCCAGCAGCTTAGATCGGGCGGGAGGGATCTCCTACGAGCAGTACTTC; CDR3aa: CASSLDRAGGISYEQYF
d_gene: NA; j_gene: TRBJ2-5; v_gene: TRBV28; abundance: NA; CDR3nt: TGTGTCAGCAGTTTAGTGGGAGGTTTACAAGAGACCCAGTACTTC; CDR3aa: CVSSLVGGLQETQYF
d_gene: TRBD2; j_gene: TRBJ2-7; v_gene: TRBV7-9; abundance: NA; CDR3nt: TGTGCCAGCAGCGTTAGCGGGAGGGACTACGAGCAGTACTTC; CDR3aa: CASSVSGRDYEQYF
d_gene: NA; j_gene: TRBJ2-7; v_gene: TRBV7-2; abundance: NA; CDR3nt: TGTGCCAGCAGTCCATCGACCTCGAGTTACGAGCAGTACTTC; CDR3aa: CASSPSTSSYEQYF
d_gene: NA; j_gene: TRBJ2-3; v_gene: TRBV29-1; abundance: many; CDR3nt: TGCAGCGTTGGAGGGAGAACTACAGATACGCAGTATTTT; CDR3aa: CSVGGRTTDTQYF
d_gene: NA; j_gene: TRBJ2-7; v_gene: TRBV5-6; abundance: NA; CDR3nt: TGTGCCAGCAGCTTGGCCGTAGGGGCGCTGGGGACCTACGAGCAGTACTTC; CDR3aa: CASSLAVGALGTYEQYF
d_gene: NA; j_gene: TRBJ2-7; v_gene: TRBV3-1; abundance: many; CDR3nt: TGTGCCAGCAGCCAGGACAGATCCGAGCAGTACTTC; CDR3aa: CASSQDRSEQYF
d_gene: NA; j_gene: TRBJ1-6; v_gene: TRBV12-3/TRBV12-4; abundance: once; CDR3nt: TGTGCCAGCGGGCGGGACACTTATTCACCCCTCCACTTT; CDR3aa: CASGRDTYSPLHF
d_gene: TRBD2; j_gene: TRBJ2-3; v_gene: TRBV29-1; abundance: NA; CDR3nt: TGCAGCGTTGACGGGACTAGCGGGACCACAGATACGCAGTATTTT; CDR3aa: CSVDGTSGTTDTQYF
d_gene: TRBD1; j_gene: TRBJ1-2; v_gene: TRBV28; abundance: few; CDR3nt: TGTGCCAGCAGTGACAGGGTGGGCTACACCTTC; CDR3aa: CASSDRVGYTF